The 19 T cell receptor beta chains listed next were all sequenced from one sample in a study of blood T cells in healthy people across ages (dated by TCRdb to 2014 to 2015). The library was built by means of 5' RACE. TCRdb records Illumina HiSeq 2500 as the sequencer. The second PCR ran for about 6 to 12 cycles and used a J-beta primer mix along with a sample-barcoded 5' primer. Through fastp at Q25 and MiXCR, TCRdb rebuilt clones from the public reads, retaining in-frame beta chains. Here each entry gathers all rows of one CDR3 protein and keeps the most common genes and DNA. This sample has over a million distinct CDR3 sequences in its table, and roughly 59% of those were observed once. The top ten clones comprise under 8.5% of the sample. Sequenced input: blood. The origin of the receptors is a man aged 18 to 30 in good health.

This chain links TRBV7-9 with TRBJ1-1, with D perhaps TRBD1 (6 bases). Trimming took off 10 bases at V and 10 bases at J, with 19 bases between the two ends. This CDR3 is 12 amino acids long. The germline gives CDR1 SEHNR, CDR2 FQNEAQ (reference sequence). Here the CDR3 DNA reads TGTGCCACCGACAGGTCAATGGGTGCAGCTTTCTTT. Its protein product is CATDRSMGAAFF.

The rearrangement links TRBV7-9 to TRBJ2-5; no definite D call. Per germline, CDR1 SEHNR and CDR2 FQNEAQ (reference sequence). V lost 7 bases and J lost 0, with 18 bases in between. This CDR3 has 16 residues. The CDR3 DNA sequence: TGTGCCAGCATCCTTCTTAGCATTGAGTACCAAGAGACCCAGTACTTC. Translating gives CASILLSIEYQETQYF.

This chain links TRBV25-1 with TRBJ2-3; tentatively, D is TRBD1 (6 bases). The germline V gene has CDR1 MGHDK and CDR2 SYGVNS. This CDR3 is 14 amino acids long. The ends were cut back, 6 bases at V and 4 bases at J, with 14 bases in the middle. DNA of the CDR3: TGTGCCAGCAGCCAGGGGCTGGGGTCAGATACGCAGTATTTT. Amino acid sequence: CASSQGLGSDTQYF. Combining the CDR3 with reference TRBV25-1 and TRBJ2-3 gives the whole variable domain EADIYQTPRYLVIGTGKKITLECSQTMGHDKMYWYQQDPGMELHLIHYSYGVNSTEKGDLSSESTVSRIRTEHFPLTLESARPSHTSQYLCASSQGLGSDTQYFGPGTRLTVL.

The V call is TRBV20-1, the J call TRBJ2-1, with 9 bases lining up with TRBD2. CDR1 is DFQATT and CDR2 is SNEGSKA in the germline V gene (reference sequence). V shed 5 bases and J 12 bases; nucleotides not matched to a gene: 17. This CDR3 comprises 15 residues. CDR3 in DNA: TGCAGTGCTTTCAACCCAGGGTTACTGGGACTAGCGCAGTTCTTC. Its translation: CSAFNPGLLGLAQFF.

The count of this clonotype is one. The V and J genes are TRBV21-1 and TRBJ1-2. TRBV21-1 is given as a pseudogene. This CDR3 spans 19 amino acids. CDR3 DNA sequence: TGTGCCAGCAGCAAAGCGGCCGAGGCAGGCCTCAGCCTAGCCTATGGCTACACCTTC. Translated: CASSKAAEAGLSLAYGYTF.

The J gene is TRBJ2-7, the V gene TRBV7-9; no reliable D call. Germline V gives CDR1 SEHNR, CDR2 FQNEAQ (reference sequence). The CDR3 totals 15 residues. Trimming cost V 0 bases and J 0 bases, with 9 bases left between them. As DNA, the CDR3 is TGTGCCAGCAGCTTAGCTACCACCGACTCCTACGAGCAGTACTTC. It specifies CASSLATTDSYEQYF.

The table lists this clonotype with a count of one. The rearrangement joins TRBV11-2 to TRBJ2-5; 14 bases match TRBD2. The CDR3 has 15 residues. Per the germline V gene, CDR1 is SGHAT and CDR2 is FQNNGV. V shed 7 bases, J shed 5 bases, and the junction held 6 bases outside the gene matches. The CDR3 loop reads CASISGLAGVETQYF. Here the CDR3 DNA reads TGTGCCAGCATCTCGGGACTAGCGGGAGTCGAGACCCAGTACTTC. The full variable domain, completed using reference TRBV11-2 and TRBJ2-5, is EAGVAQSPRYKIIEKRQSVAFWCNPISGHATLYWYQQILGQGPKLLIQFQNNGVVDDSQLPKDRFSAERLKGVDSTLKIQPAKLEDSAVYLCASISGLAGVETQYFGPGTRLLVL.

This clonotype turned up a few times. This chain joins TRBV7-2 and TRBJ2-7; 9 bases match TRBD1. The length of the CDR3 is 16 residues. The V gene end was trimmed by 4 bases and the J gene end by 2 bases; junction bases not matched to a gene: 9. The germline V gene encodes CDR1 SGHTA and CDR2 FQGNSA. In DNA form, the CDR3 reads TGTGCCAGCAGCTCCCAAGCCGGGACAGGGCCCTACGAGCAGTACTTC. Residues: CASSSQAGTGPYEQYF.

This clonotype was seen a few times. V is TRBV16 and J is TRBJ2-1, with 7 bases matching TRBD2. With 1 base clipped from V and 5 bases from J, the junction kept 5 bases outside the gene matches. The germline gives CDR1 KGHSY, CDR2 FQNENV. The CDR3 has 15 amino acids. In DNA, the CDR3 is TGTGCCAGCAGCCAATTCGGGGCGGGAGACAATGAGCAGTTCTTC. This translates into CASSQFGAGDNEQFF. The full variable domain, rest sourced from reference TRBV16 and TRBJ2-1, is GEEVAQTPKHLVRGEGQKAKLYCAPIKGHSYVFWYQQVLKNEFKFLISFQNENVFDETGMPKERFSAKCLPNSPCSLEIQATKLEDSAVYFCASSQFGAGDNEQFFGPGTRLTVL.

The rearrangement uses TRBV20-1 and TRBJ2-5; D uncertain. Trimming pared 2 bases from V and 11 bases from J, leaving 21 bases between. CDR3 length: 14 residues. Germline V gives CDR1 DFQATT, CDR2 SNEGSKA (reference sequence). CDR3 loop: CSARRMGSYNEQYF. The CDR3 region has the DNA TGCAGTGCTAGAAGGATGGGCTCCTACAATGAGCAGTACTTC.

The chain couples TRBV29-1 to TRBJ2-5; a possible D gene is TRBD2 (6 bases). CDR1 and CDR2 (germline): SQVTM, ANQGSEA. This CDR3 comprises 15 residues. Trimming stripped 0 bases from V and 3 bases from J, with 14 bases between. The CDR3 coding sequence is TGCAGCGTTGAAGATCCCACGAGGGAGGAAGAGACCCAGTACTTC. Protein product: CSVEDPTREEETQYF.

This clonotype was seen more than once but under ten times. The chain uses TRBV29-1 and TRBJ2-3; D unresolved. The CDR3 spans 12 residues. V was cut by 6 bases and J by 0 bases, with 7 bases left in between. Germline CDR1 and CDR2: SQVTM and ANQGSEA. The CDR3 here is CSVLSSTDTQYF. CDR3 coding DNA: TGCAGCGTCCTATCTAGCACAGATACGCAGTATTTT.

The CDR3 bases are TGTGCCAGCAGCCGGTCGGGATCCCTGTACTTC. The encoded protein is CASSRSGSLYF. This chain uses TRBV27 with TRBJ2-5; D may be TRBD2 (5 bases). The CDR3 totals 11 residues. Germline V gives CDR1 MNHEY, CDR2 SMNVEV (reference sequence). The V gene lost 6 bases and the J gene lost 13 bases, with 15 bases spanning the gap.

The V gene is TRBV5-1, the J gene TRBJ1-1; 7 positions agree with TRBD1. Germline V gives CDR1 SGHRS, CDR2 YFSETQ. The CDR3 is 15 amino acids. J lost 1 base, V lost 4 bases, and 7 bases had no gene match. CDR3 loop: CASSPGPGGNTEAFF. Written as DNA, the CDR3 is TGCGCCAGCAGCCCTGGCCCAGGGGGGAACACTGAAGCTTTCTTT.

The count of this clonotype is one. The J gene is TRBJ2-5, the V gene TRBV6-1; 14 bases are shared with TRBD2. V shed 11 bases, J shed 5 bases, and the junction held 4 bases outside the gene matches. Germline CDR1 is MNHNS and CDR2 is SASEGT. The CDR3 has 13 amino acids. The CDR3 sequence: CAGRTSGRETQYF. CDR3 coding DNA: TGTGCCGGCCGGACTAGCGGGAGGGAGACCCAGTACTTC.

The chain has TRBV2 and TRBJ2-7, with a possible D match to TRBD2 (6 bases). The tail of the sequence fits TRBJ2-5 better, so the J call may be wrong. This CDR3 comprises 15 residues. Looked up from germline, CDR1 is SNHLY and CDR2 is FYNNEI. CDR3 region: CASSQELAPGETQYF. The DNA of the CDR3 is TGTGCCAGCAGCCAGGAACTAGCACCTGGGGAGACCCAGTACTTC.

This clonotype was picked up a small number of times. The chain has TRBV29-1 and TRBJ1-2; D perhaps matches TRBD1 (5 bases). The CDR3 is 13 amino acids. Germline-derived CDR1 and CDR2 are SQVTM and ANQGSEA. Trimming cost V 5 bases and J 6 bases, with 16 bases left between them. CDR3 protein: CSVQSATGDGYTF. The CDR3 bases are TGCAGCGTTCAATCAGCTACAGGAGATGGCTACACCTTC.

The V gene is TRBV2, the J gene TRBJ2-7; a weak D match, TRBD2 (5 bases). The CDR3 is 14 amino acids. V was pared by 6 bases and J by 2 bases, with 14 bases between. Germline lookup yields CDR1 SNHLY and CDR2 FYNNEI. The CDR3 DNA sequence: TGTGCCAGCAGGGACTTTCAACCCCCCTACGAGCAGTACTTC. Translation: CASRDFQPPYEQYF.

The chain uses TRBV13 and TRBJ1-1; weak D call: TRBD1 (6 bases). CDR3 length: 15 residues. Trimming took off 1 base at V and 5 bases at J, with 14 bases between the two ends. Germline V gene data show CDR1 as PRHDT and CDR2 as FYEKMQ (reference sequence). CDR3 region: CASSLVGKGETEAFF. DNA of the CDR3: TGTGCCAGCAGCTTAGTGGGGAAGGGGGAAACTGAAGCTTTCTTT.